This T cell receptor (beta chain) stems from a study of T cells after yellow fever vaccination. Study-level information: Preparing low-cell-number fractions relied on SMART-Seq v4 Ultra Low Input.

V dropped 8 bases and J dropped 4; count of bases not matched to a gene: 7. The CDR3 length is 13 residues. Looked up from germline, CDR1 is LNHDA and CDR2 is SQIVND (reference sequence). A few counts support this clonotype. Each CDR3 protein gets one entry after TCRdb re-called the 5' RACE reads with MiXCR. The data contain more than 300,000 distinct CDR3 sequences, around 6.8% of them singletons. The TCR comes from a man aged 18 to 30 who received the YFV17D yellow fever vaccine. The source material was PBMCs, sampled 35 to 50 days after the first yellow fever vaccination. The chain couples TRBV19 to TRBJ2-5; 7 bases are shared with TRBD2. CDR3 in amino acids: CASAGAGLETQYF. In DNA, the CDR3 is TGTGCCAGTGCGGGAGCGGGGTTAGAGACCCAGTACTTC.